The clone carrying this TCR beta chain was detected many times. This entry is derived from a study of T cells after yellow fever vaccination. CDR3 length: 11 residues. Looked up from germline, CDR1 is SGHDT and CDR2 is YYEEEE. V lost 6 bases and J 5 bases, leaving 8 bases between the germline ends. MiXCR, run by TCRdb on the 5' RACE reads, gives a single entry per CDR3 protein. The sample yields about 340,000 distinct CDR3 sequences, under 5% seen once. The chain uses TRBV5-6 and TRBJ1-2, with D uncertain. This material consisted of PBMCs, taken 5 days after the yellow fever booster vaccination. This clonotype originated in a man younger than 30 who received the YFV17D yellow fever vaccine. The CDR3: CASKKRYGYTF. For the CDR3, the DNA is TGTGCCAGCAAGAAGAGATATGGCTACACCTTC.